This is a list of T cell receptor beta chains from one sample in a study of cytomegalovirus exposure and HLA in healthy donors. Measured with immunoSEQ multiplex PCR; TCRdb has only the in-frame clones, and not every one. The sample records roughly 150,000 clones, approximately 80% being singletons. The sequencing input was PBMCs. All receptors derive from a woman in her thirties or forties in good health and CMV-seronegative. Each CDR3 is given with its conserved first and last residue. D genes are given only for firm matches. For some rows the clone size is stated as once, few or many, or as a class when expanded; others skip it.

D | size | J | V | CDR3 | DNA
NA | NA | TRBJ2-5 | TRBV11-2 | CASSSRHEETQYF | TGTGCCAGCAGCTCTCGACACGAAGAGACCCAGTACTTC
NA | NA | TRBJ1-1 | TRBV28 | CASSSTSEAFF | TGTGCCAGCAGTTCCACTAGTGAAGCTTTCTTT
NA | NA | TRBJ2-6 | TRBV28 | CASSLGRASSGANVLTF | TGTGCCAGCAGTTTGGGCAGGGCGAGCTCTGGGGCCAACGTCCTGACTTTC
NA | NA | TRBJ1-6 | TRBV19 | CATQQGTNSPLHF | TGTGCCACCCAACAGGGTACCAATTCACCCCTCCACTTT
NA | NA | TRBJ1-2 | TRBV7-2 | CASSSDIGDGYTF | TGTGCCAGCAGCTCAGACATAGGGGATGGCTACACCTTC
NA | NA | TRBJ2-5 | TRBV10-3 | CAAGAETQYF | TGTGCCGCCGGAGCGGAGACCCAGTACTTC
NA | NA | TRBJ1-1 | TRBV12-5 | CASGRGTTNTEAFF | TGTGCTAGTGGCCGTGGGACAACAAACACTGAAGCTTTCTTT
NA | NA | TRBJ1-1 | TRBV18 | CASSPPGQGFSEAFF | TGTGCCAGCTCACCACCTGGCCAGGGGTTTTCTGAAGCTTTCTTT
NA | NA | TRBJ2-1 | TRBV9 | CASSVGRTMSSYNEQFF | TGTGCCAGCAGCGTAGGAAGGACTATGAGCTCCTACAATGAGCAGTTCTTC
NA | NA | TRBJ2-2 | TRBV2 | CASKDSYTGELFF | TGTGCCAGCAAGGACTCCTACACCGGGGAGCTGTTTTTT
TRBD2 | NA | TRBJ2-1 | TRBV6-4 | CASSGLAGNNEQFF | TGTGCCAGCAGCGGGCTAGCGGGTAACAATGAGCAGTTCTTC
NA | NA | TRBJ1-2 | TRBV6-5 | CASSYSIQYGYTF | TGTGCCAGCAGTTACTCGATCCAGTATGGCTACACCTTC
TRBD1 | NA | TRBJ1-5 | TRBV4-1 | CASKPEEHRGNQPQHF | TGCGCCAGCAAACCAGAAGAGCACAGGGGCAACCAGCCCCAGCATTTT
NA | NA | TRBJ2-3 | TRBV7-9 | CASSITSTPDTQYF | TGTGCCAGCAGCATTACTAGCACCCCGGATACGCAGTATTTT
TRBD1 | NA | TRBJ2-1 | TRBV6-5 | CASSLGQGVYNEQFF | TGTGCCAGCAGTTTGGGACAGGGGGTTTACAATGAGCAGTTCTTC
NA | NA | TRBJ1-5 | TRBV10-3 | CAISEGQKNQPQHF | TGTGCCATCAGTGAGGGACAGAAGAATCAGCCCCAGCATTTT
TRBD1 | NA | TRBJ1-6 | TRBV5-6 | CASSLGQGGAPLHF | TGTGCCAGCAGCTTGGGACAGGGTGGGGCACCCCTCCACTTT
NA | NA | TRBJ2-1 | TRBV5-4 | CASSSSMGGGYNEQFF | TGTGCCAGCAGCTCATCTATGGGAGGGGGTTACAATGAGCAGTTCTTC
TRBD2 | once | TRBJ2-3 | TRBV7-2 | CASSLVAGTSGVTDTQYF | TGTGCCAGCAGCTTAGTTGCCGGGACTAGCGGGGTAACAGATACGCAGTATTTT
TRBD2 | NA | TRBJ2-3 | TRBV7-9 | CASSLPRLAGNTDTQYF | TGTGCCAGCAGCTTACCGAGACTAGCGGGGAACACAGATACGCAGTATTTT
TRBD1 | NA | TRBJ1-3 | TRBV5-1 | CASSLDRGEAGNTIYF | TGCGCCAGCAGCTTGGACAGGGGGGAAGCTGGAAACACCATATATTTT
TRBD2 | NA | TRBJ2-7 | TRBV28 | CASKVAGGLEQYF | TGTGCCAGCAAGGTAGCGGGAGGGCTCGAGCAGTACTTC
TRBD2 | NA | TRBJ2-3 | TRBV11-2 | CASSTLAGSTDTQYF | TGTGCCAGCAGCACCCTAGCGGGGAGCACAGATACGCAGTATTTT
NA | NA | TRBJ1-5 | TRBV6-4 | CASSDSPGQPQHF | TGTGCCAGCAGTGACTCACCAGGACAGCCCCAGCATTTT
TRBD1 | NA | TRBJ2-5 | TRBV29-1 | CSVEAGTGRRETQYF | TGCAGCGTTGAAGCCGGGACAGGGAGGCGGGAGACCCAGTACTTC
TRBD1 | NA | TRBJ2-7 | TRBV14 | CASSPGTVWGQYF | TGTGCCAGCAGCCCAGGGACAGTTTGGGGGCAGTACTTC
NA | once | TRBJ2-3 | TRBV6-5 | CATRVASGNTQYF | TGTGCCACCAGAGTAGCGTCCGGGAATACGCAGTATTTT